A single sample gave rise to the 19 T cell receptor beta chains below, sequenced in a study of cytomegalovirus exposure and HLA in healthy donors. Primers for the PCR totalled 60 Vbeta and 13 Jbeta. Here immunoSEQ multiplex PCR was the method, and the copy in TCRdb shows in-frame clones only, minus some. The table records around 190,000 clones, around 80% of them present only once. The specimen was PBMCs. These TCRs come from a woman in her thirties or forties in good health and CMV-seronegative.

This clone was seen once. In DNA form, the CDR3 reads TGTGCCAGCAGCTTCGGGATGGCGGGCTCTGGAAACACCATATATTTT. This gives the protein CASSFGMAGSGNTIYF. The chain links TRBV5-6 to TRBJ1-3; no firm D call. Germline CDR1 is SGHDT and CDR2 is YYEEEE. V lost 2 bases to trimming and J lost 0 bases, with 12 bases between them. CDR3 length: 16 residues.

A single count supports this clone. The rearrangement uses TRBV30 and TRBJ2-7; weak D call: TRBD1 (6 bases). The V end was cut by 0 bases, the J end by 0 bases, with 6 bases between. Germline CDR1 GTSNPN, CDR2 SVGIG (reference sequence). The CDR3 runs 13 residues. CDR3 amino acids: CAWSVQGSYEQYF. Written as DNA, the CDR3 is TGTGCCTGGAGTGTACAGGGCTCCTACGAGCAGTACTTC.

The chain links TRBV11-2 to TRBJ2-7, with TRBD1 identical over 9 bases. J was trimmed by 4 bases and V by 4 bases; bases with no gene match: 5. From germline, CDR1 is SGHAT and CDR2 FQNNGV. The CDR3 totals 14 residues. CDR3 DNA sequence: TGTGCCAGCAGCTGGGACAGGGTCGGGTACGAGCAGTACTTC. It encodes CASSWDRVGYEQYF.

This chain's CDR3 is CASSYSDSYEQYF. CDR3 bases: TGTGCCAGCAGTTACTCGGACAGCTACGAGCAGTACTTC. The chain combines TRBV6-5 with TRBJ2-7, with a weak D call TRBD1 (6 bases). V lost 0 bases to trimming and J lost 3 bases, with 6 bases between them. Germline CDR1 reads MNHEY; CDR2 reads SVGAGI. The CDR3 is 13 residues long.

As to this clone: The same CDR3 arises from other DNA sequences in this sample as well. The chain uses TRBV6-6 and TRBJ2-1; 9 nucleotides agree with TRBD2. Unmatched junction bases numbered 14, after V lost 7 bases and J lost 10 bases. From germline, CDR1 is MNHNY and CDR2 SVGAGI (reference sequence). The CDR3 totals 15 residues. CDR3 amino acids: CASTRTSDRRVEQFF. The CDR3 bases are TGTGCCAGCACAAGGACTAGCGACCGCCGGGTGGAGCAGTTCTTC.

V and J are TRBV4-3 and TRBJ2-3; TRBD1 aligns across 7 bases. V shed 1 base and J 1 base; nucleotides not matched to a gene: 2. The germline gives CDR1 LGHNA, CDR2 YSLEER. The CDR3 is 15 amino acids. The CDR3 region is CASSQVGGGTDTQYF. The CDR3, as DNA: TGCGCCAGCAGCCAAGTAGGGGGCGGCACAGATACGCAGTATTTT.

V and J are TRBV6-5 and TRBJ2-1; 8 bases are a match to TRBD2. J lost 7 bases, V lost 5 bases, and 10 bases had no gene match. This CDR3 spans 15 amino acids. Germline V CDR1 and CDR2: MNHEY, SVGAGI. The CDR3 reads CASSLTSPGGNEQFF. The DNA for the CDR3 is TGTGCCAGCAGTCTCACAAGCCCGGGAGGGAATGAGCAGTTCTTC.

This sequence joins TRBV11-1 and TRBJ2-3, with 9 bases fitting TRBD1. V was clipped by 3 bases and J by 4 bases; unmatched bases: 5. The germline gives CDR1 SGHAT, CDR2 FQDESV (reference sequence). The CDR3 covers 15 residues. CDR3 in DNA: TGTGCCAGCAGCTTTCCGGGACAGGGATCAGATACGCAGTATTTT. This encodes CASSFPGQGSDTQYF.

CDR3 in amino acids: CASSLAQGNTGELFF. CDR3 nucleotide sequence: TGTGCCAGCAGCTTGGCCCAGGGGAACACCGGGGAGCTGTTTTTT. J is TRBJ2-2 and V is TRBV5-4, with D possibly TRBD1 on 5 matching bases. The CDR3 runs 15 residues. V shed 0 bases and J shed 1 base, with 7 bases lying between them. Germline V CDR1 and CDR2: SGHNT, YYREEE (reference sequence).

The chain employs TRBV4-1 and TRBJ1-3; D perhaps matches TRBD1 (5 bases). This CDR3 is built from 17 residues. CDR1 is MGHRA, CDR2 YSYEKL, per germline. Trimming stripped 4 bases from V and 0 bases from J, with 16 bases between. CDR3 sequence: CASSPGGARGSGNTIYF. The CDR3 region has the DNA TGCGCCAGCAGCCCTGGCGGGGCGAGGGGCTCTGGAAACACCATATATTTT.

The table lists this clone with a count of one. The chain employs TRBV5-1 and TRBJ2-1; 8 bases match TRBD2. The CDR3 spans 13 residues. V lost 2 bases and J lost 7; bases outside the gene matches: 2. Germline V lookup: CDR1 SGHRS, CDR2 YFSETQ. DNA of the CDR3: TGCGCCAGCAGCTTAGCGGGAGTGAATGAGCAGTTCTTC. This encodes CASSLAGVNEQFF.

The chain recombines TRBV5-1 with TRBJ2-1; the match to TRBD1 covers 8 bases. Losses at the gene ends were 0 bases for V and 8 bases for J; bases not matched to a gene: 7. The CDR3 runs 15 residues. Looked up from germline, CDR1 is SGHRS and CDR2 is YFSETQ. CDR3: CASSLAGGSTYEQFF. CDR3 coding DNA: TGCGCCAGCAGCTTGGCAGGGGGCTCTACGTATGAGCAGTTCTTC.

The chain joins TRBV29-1 to TRBJ2-3, with TRBD2 matching over 11 bases. The germline V gene encodes CDR1 SQVTM and CDR2 ANQGSEA. The CDR3 extends over 13 amino acids. Here the CDR3 reads CSITSGRSDTQYF. For the CDR3, the DNA is TGCAGTATAACTAGCGGGAGATCAGATACGCAGTATTTT.

The chain links TRBV19 to TRBJ1-5, with D possibly being TRBD1 (6 bases). Germline V gene lookup returns CDR1 LNHDA and CDR2 SQIVND (reference sequence). Trimming left V 5 bases short and J 5 bases short, with 10 bases between. The CDR3 contains 13 residues. For the CDR3, the DNA is TGTGCCAGTAGTGAGACAGGCGATCAGCCCCAGCATTTT. Amino acids: CASSETGDQPQHF.

This clone was detected only a few times. The CDR3 DNA reads as TGTGCCAGCAGCCCGGCGGCGGGACAGTCCTACGAGCAGTACTTC. Protein product: CASSPAAGQSYEQYF. J is TRBJ2-7 and V is TRBV11-3; the D gene is possibly TRBD1 (7 bases). The length of the CDR3 is 15 residues. V lost 5 bases and J lost 1, with 15 bases in between. Germline V gene lookup returns CDR1 SGHNT and CDR2 YENEEA.

The chain has TRBV19 and TRBJ1-5; D call uncertain. The germline CDR1 and CDR2 sequences are LNHDA and SQIVND (reference sequence). With 6 bases removed from V and 2 bases from J, the gap between germline ends came to 8 bases. This CDR3 spans 13 amino acids. Here the CDR3 DNA reads TGTGCCAGTAGATGGCGGGGCAATCAGCCCCAGCATTTT. The encoded protein is CASRWRGNQPQHF.

The chain joins TRBV29-1 to TRBJ2-7; D unresolved. Germline CDR1 and CDR2: SQVTM and ANQGSEA. CDR3 size: 12 residues. V was shortened by 1 base and J by 0 bases, with 4 bases between the two germline ends. The CDR3 DNA is TGCAGCGTTGAAGCGGGCTCCTACGAGCAGTACTTC. It yields the protein CSVEAGSYEQYF.

The gene calls are TRBV10-3 and TRBJ2-1, with 10 bases aligning to TRBD2. There are 15 residues in the CDR3. V was pared by 0 bases and J by 15 bases, with 11 bases of the junction left unmatched. Germline values: CDR1 ENHRY, CDR2 SYGVKD. The CDR3 loop is CAISESRGRLAGTFF. In DNA form, the CDR3 reads TGTGCCATCAGTGAGTCGCGGGGTCGACTAGCGGGTACGTTCTTC.

The V call is TRBV5-1, the J call TRBJ2-7; 7 bases align to TRBD2. The CDR3 is made up of 15 amino acids. Per the germline V gene, CDR1 is SGHRS and CDR2 is YFSETQ. V shed 0 bases, J shed 4 bases, and the junction held 7 bases outside the gene matches. CDR3 sequence reads: CASSLGGGMGYEQYF. CDR3 DNA sequence: TGCGCCAGCAGCTTGGGGGGGGGAATGGGGTACGAGCAGTACTTC. The variable domain in full, with the rest retrieved from reference TRBV5-1 and TRBJ2-7, is KAGVTQTPRYLIKTRGQQVTLSCSPISGHRSVSWYQQTPGQGLQFLFEYFSETQRNKGNFPGRFSGRQFSNSRSEMNVSTLELGDSALYLCASSLGGGMGYEQYFGPGTRLTVT.